These 26 T cell receptor beta chains were all obtained from the same sample, sequenced in a study of control samples from healthy donors and cancer patients. Produced via immunoSEQ multiplex PCR; TCRdb's table is partial and in-frame only. The data show approximately 180,000 clones, more than 85% seen once. Sequencing input: blood. The source of these receptors is a middle-aged woman in good health.

This clone was observed a handful of times. The V call is TRBV4-2, the J call TRBJ1-4, with 7 bases lining up with TRBD1. The CDR3 totals 14 residues. J was trimmed by 8 bases and V by 4 bases; bases with no gene match: 7. Germline loops: CDR1 LGHNA, CDR2 YNFKEQ. The CDR3, as DNA: TGTGCCAGCAGCCGCTGGGACAGCCAGGAAAAACTGTTTTTT. Encoded protein: CASSRWDSQEKLFF.

Details on this clone: Mismatch with germline at one junction end may stem from a read error. This chain links TRBV19 with TRBJ1-3; no reliable D call. CDR1 is LNHDA, CDR2 SQIVND, per germline (reference sequence). The CDR3 sequence is 12 residues long. The CDR3 region has the DNA TGTGCCAGTAGTATAGGATCGGAGGGCAGACATTTT. As protein: CASSIGSEGRHF.

The gene calls are TRBV2 and TRBJ2-2; the D gene could be TRBD1 or TRBD2 (5 bases each). V lost 4 bases and J lost 7, with 7 bases in between. Germline values: CDR1 SNHLY, CDR2 FYNNEI. This CDR3 is 12 amino acids long. The chain's CDR3 is CASSGGCGELFF. The CDR3 DNA sequence: TGTGCCAGCAGTGGGGGGTGCGGGGAGCTGTTTTTT.

The chain joins TRBV10-3 to TRBJ2-7; TRBD1 might be the D (7 bases). The CDR3 contains 13 residues. Germline loops: CDR1 ENHRY, CDR2 SYGVKD. The CDR3 region is CVTRRDSHYEQYF. The CDR3 nucleotides are TGTGTCACCCGGAGGGACAGCCACTACGAGCAGTACTTC.

The genes are TRBV5-8 and TRBJ1-6; tentative D call: TRBD1 (5 bases). The V gene's germline CDR1 is SGHTS and CDR2 YDEGEE. CDR3 length: 13 residues. V lost 4 bases and J lost 9, with 11 bases in between. The CDR3 region is CASSPDRFSPLHF. The DNA of the CDR3 is TGTGCCAGCAGCCCTGACAGATTTTCACCCCTCCACTTT.

V gene TRBV27 combines with J gene TRBJ2-3; D gene uncertain. This CDR3 has 13 amino acids. Germline V gene data show CDR1 as MNHEY and CDR2 as SMNVEV (reference sequence). Trimming removed 6 bases from V and 5 bases from J, with 12 bases in between. The CDR3: CASSASSIDTQYF. The CDR3 DNA reads TGTGCCAGCAGCGCCTCCTCTATAGATACGCAGTATTTT.

This chain joins TRBV7-9 and TRBJ1-3, with no clear D. This CDR3 comprises 10 residues. Germline assignment: CDR1 SEHNR and CDR2 FQNEAQ (reference sequence). The V gene lost 9 bases and the J gene lost 8 bases, with 8 bases spanning the gap. The CDR3: CARPLDTIYF. The CDR3 DNA sequence: TGTGCCAGACCTTTAGACACCATATATTTT.

Note on this clone: Here the CDR3 omits its conserved ending phenylalanine or tryptophan, so a read error is the likely source. It is unclear where the CDR3 begins or ends on the DNA, so no DNA is shown, and the CDR3 is as TCRdb lists it. The CDR3 loop is CVRSLRQAHPLE. The chain uses TRBV7-5 and TRBJ1-4; TRBD1, the table's D call, was not compared with the DNA. TRBV7-5 is flagged as a pseudogene. The length of the CDR3 is 12 amino acids, counting both ends.

This chain uses TRBV5-6 with TRBJ1-3; unclear D gene. The germline V gene encodes CDR1 SGHDT and CDR2 YYEEEE. This CDR3 spans 13 amino acids. The V end lost 4 bases, the J end lost 0 bases, and 5 bases lay between the germline ends. Here the CDR3 DNA reads TGTGCCAGCAGCCCCCCCTCTGGAAACACCATATATTTT. Its protein is CASSPPSGNTIYF.

This clone was recorded once. The genes are TRBV29-1 and TRBJ2-3, with a weak D call TRBD1 (7 bases). The CDR3 has 16 amino acids. V was cut by 3 bases and J by 2 bases, with 18 bases left in between. Per germline, CDR1 SQVTM and CDR2 ANQGSEA. Here the CDR3 reads CSVDRRGRGSTDTQYF. In DNA form, the CDR3 reads TGCAGCGTTGACCGGAGGGGCAGGGGGTCCACAGATACGCAGTATTTT.

The chain combines TRBV6-5 with TRBJ1-3; tentative D call: TRBD1 (5 bases). The germline CDR1 and CDR2 sequences are MNHEY and SVGAGI. CDR3 length equals 15 residues. V lost 6 bases, J lost 4 bases, and 16 bases lay in between. CDR3 region: CASRALRVSGNTIYF. CDR3 sequence (DNA): TGTGCCAGCAGGGCACTCAGGGTATCCGGAAACACCATATATTTT.

The J gene is TRBJ2-3, the V gene TRBV19; TRBD1 matches at 12 bases. The ends lost 8 bases at V and 4 bases at J; junction bases unmatched: 4. Germline CDR1 is LNHDA and CDR2 is SQIVND (reference sequence). This CDR3 is built from 14 residues. CDR3 DNA sequence: TGTGCCAGTCGGGACAGGGGGCGGGCAGATACGCAGTATTTT. This sequence encodes CASRDRGRADTQYF.

This chain links TRBV19 with TRBJ1-3; TRBD1 is a possible D gene (5 bases). The germline V gene encodes CDR1 LNHDA and CDR2 SQIVND (reference sequence). CDR3 length equals 13 residues. With 10 bases removed from V and 4 bases from J, the gap between germline ends came to 14 bases. For the CDR3, the DNA is TGTGCCATAGGGGACCGGACGGGAAACACCATATATTTT. Protein: CAIGDRTGNTIYF.

CDR3 sequence: CASSQDWTTGELFF. Here the CDR3 DNA reads TGTGCCAGCAGCCAAGATTGGACCACCGGGGAGCTGTTTTTT. The rearrangement joins TRBV14 to TRBJ2-2, with no clear D. Trimming took off 0 bases at V and 4 bases at J, with 6 bases between the two ends. CDR3 length equals 14 residues. CDR1 and CDR2 (germline): SGHDN, FVKESK.

This sequence joins TRBV5-1 and TRBJ2-5; D is ambiguous. CDR3 length equals 11 residues. Trimming removed 1 base at V and 5 bases at J, with 3 bases between. CDR1 and CDR2 from the germline V gene are SGHRS and YFSETQ. CDR3 in DNA: TGCGCCAGCAGCTTGTTGGAGACCCAGTACTTC. It codes for CASSLLETQYF.

The CDR3 loop reads CASSAAEGQPQHF. CDR3 nucleotides: TGTGCCAGCAGTGCCGCCGAGGGGCAGCCCCAGCATTTT. The V and J genes are TRBV6-6 and TRBJ1-5; D is possibly TRBD1 (5 bases). Trimming pared 5 bases from V and 7 bases from J, leaving 12 bases between. Germline CDR1 reads MNHNY; CDR2 reads SVGAGI (reference sequence). This CDR3 spans 13 amino acids.

CDR3 in DNA: TGTGCCAGCAGCGTAACCTCCATGAGCTCCTACAATGAGCAGTTCTTC. Protein product: CASSVTSMSSYNEQFF. V usage is TRBV9 and J usage is TRBJ2-1; D remains ambiguous. Trimming left V 1 base short and J 0 bases short, with 11 bases between. CDR1 and CDR2 (germline): SGDLS, YYNGEE. The CDR3 runs to 16 residues. Complete variable domain (other parts from reference TRBV9 and TRBJ2-1): DSGVTQTPKHLITATGQRVTLRCSPRSGDLSVYWYQQSLDQGLQFLIQYYNGEERAKGNILERFSAQQFPDLHSELNLSSLELGDSALYFCASSVTSMSSYNEQFFGPGTRLTVL.

The CDR3 nucleotides are TGTGCCAGCAGCTTATTACCGTCCGGCCATTACGAGCAGTACTTC. Translated: CASSLLPSGHYEQYF. V and J are TRBV7-9 and TRBJ2-7; no clear D. V gave up 2 bases and J gave up 4 bases, with 15 bases separating them. The CDR3 sequence is 15 residues long. Germline-derived CDR1 and CDR2 are SEHNR and FQNEAQ (reference sequence).

The chain employs TRBV5-1 and TRBJ2-5, with D perhaps TRBD1 (6 bases). Trimming left V 4 bases short and J 2 bases short, with 15 bases between. The germline gives CDR1 SGHRS, CDR2 YFSETQ. This CDR3 spans 15 amino acids. This chain's CDR3 is CASSVQGTPQETQYF. The CDR3 DNA reads as TGCGCCAGCAGCGTCCAGGGGACACCGCAAGAGACCCAGTACTTC.

The CDR3 reads CASSPPRDNQPQHF. CDR3 DNA sequence: TGTGCCAGTAGTCCCCCCCGTGACAATCAGCCCCAGCATTTT. This rearrangement joins TRBV19 to TRBJ1-5; no firm D call. V dropped 5 bases and J dropped 3 bases, with 11 bases sitting between them. Germline values: CDR1 LNHDA, CDR2 SQIVND (reference sequence). The CDR3 runs to 14 residues. Full variable domain (rest looked up from reference TRBV19 and TRBJ1-5): DGGITQSPKYLFRKEGQNVTLSCEQNLNHDAMYWYRQDPGQGLRLIYYSQIVNDFQKGDIAEGYSVSREKKESFPLTVTSAQKNPTAFYLCASSPPRDNQPQHFGDGTRLSIL.

The chain recombines TRBV5-4 with TRBJ1-2; 12 bases are a match to TRBD1. CDR1 SGHNT and CDR2 YYREEE come from the germline V gene (reference sequence). This CDR3 comprises 15 residues. Unmatched junction bases numbered 3, after V lost 0 bases and J lost 6 bases. The CDR3 here is CASSLGDRGLNGYTF. The CDR3 nucleotides read TGTGCCAGCAGCTTGGGGGACAGGGGGCTTAATGGCTACACCTTC.

The V and J genes are TRBV27 and TRBJ1-1; no reliable D call. The CDR3 length is 16 residues. The germline CDR1 and CDR2 sequences are MNHEY and SMNVEV (reference sequence). Trimming cost V 6 bases and J 3 bases, with 20 bases left between them. CDR3 DNA: TGTGCCAGCAGGCCCTATACACTTCTCGGCTACACTGAAGCTTTCTTT. This encodes CASRPYTLLGYTEAFF.

The V and J genes are TRBV3-1 (or the pseudogene TRBV3-2) and TRBJ2-7; a possible D gene is TRBD2 (7 bases). Germline V CDR1 and CDR2: LGHDT, YNNKEL (reference sequence). V dropped 5 bases and J dropped 4 bases, with 12 bases sitting between them. The CDR3 covers 13 residues. CDR3 in amino acids: CASSEGGPYEQYF. DNA for the CDR3: TGTGCCAGCAGCGAGGGGGGGCCGTACGAGCAGTACTTC.

This clone was observed a single time. The genes are TRBV24-1 and TRBJ2-7; 13 positions match TRBD2. With V trimmed by 12 bases and J by 3 bases, 10 bases remained unmatched. The CDR3 is made up of 15 amino acids. From germline, CDR1 is KGHDR and CDR2 SFDVKD. The DNA for the CDR3 is TGTGCCCGGGACCCCGGGACTAGCGGGATCTACGAGCAGTACTTC. Protein: CARDPGTSGIYEQYF.

The genes are TRBV6-5 and TRBJ1-3, with a tentative D call TRBD1 (6 bases). Trimming pared 6 bases from V and 4 bases from J, leaving 13 bases between. Germline-derived CDR1 and CDR2 are MNHEY and SVGAGI. This CDR3 spans 14 amino acids. The CDR3 region has the DNA TGTGCCAGCAGGACTGTGGGGGGCGGAAACACCATATATTTT. It encodes CASRTVGGGNTIYF.

The chain recombines TRBV5-1 with TRBJ2-7, with D possibly called TRBD1 or TRBD2 (5 bases each). This CDR3 spans 15 amino acids. Germline assignment: CDR1 SGHRS and CDR2 YFSETQ. V dropped 4 bases and J dropped 0 bases, with 14 bases sitting between them. The CDR3 nucleotides read TGCGCCAGCAGCACCACGGCAGGGAGCTCCTACGAGCAGTACTTC. It translates to CASSTTAGSSYEQYF.